This T cell receptor beta chain was profiled in a study of blood T cell repertoires in COVID-19. Study processing details: Cell counts per sample came from amplifying reference gene primers. Produced via immunoSEQ multiplex PCR; TCRdb's table is partial and in-frame only. The DNA gave D and trimming, while V, J and clone size come from that table. The data show fewer than 300,000 clones, about nine tenths seen once. As for this clone: Mismatch with germline at one junction end may stem from a read error.

All enrollees were roughly 18 to 90 years old and from under 25 US areas. Clinical history reported by participants formed the basis on which cohorts were assigned. The origin of this receptor is a woman aged 25 to 39 who had recovered from COVID-19. The sequenced sample was PBMCs or T cells enriched from blood (not recorded which).

The CDR3 spells CASSQDSGTVSAPNF. DNA for the CDR3: TGCGCCAGCAGCCAAGATTCCGGGACAGTGTCTGCCCCCAACTTC. The chain carries TRBV4-1 and TRBJ2-7; 7 bases agree with TRBD1. This CDR3 comprises 15 residues. CDR1 is MGHRA and CDR2 is YSYEKL in the germline V gene.